These T cell receptor beta chains were read from a single sample in a study of siplizumab effects on memory and regulatory T cells. The protocol was immunoSEQ multiplex PCR, while the TCRdb copy is restricted to in-frame clones and leaves out a portion. The sample carries 40,000 to 45,000 clones, about 89% recorded once. Sequenced input: naive CD4+ T cells sorted from blood. The source of these receptors is a human donor in good health. The CDR3 runs from the conserved cysteine through the conserved F or W. The order of the fields is D gene, J gene, clone size, CDR3 length, V gene, CDR3 DNA, CDR3 protein. D genes are given only for firm matches. The listing skips clone size in some rows; elsewhere it reads once, few, many or a size class.

TRBD1	TRBJ2-3	.	17	TRBV11-3	TGTGCCAGCAGCCCACATTCCGGGACAGGGGGCGGAGATACGCAGTATTTT	CASSPHSGTGGGDTQYF
.	TRBJ2-7	once	13	TRBV6-5	TGTGCCAGCAGTTCCGGACGGTACTACGAGCAGTACTTC	CASSSGRYYEQYF
.	TRBJ2-2	.	16	TRBV27	TGTGCCAGCAGTTTATGGGGGGCGAAAAGATCCGGGGAGCTGTTTTTT	CASSLWGAKRSGELFF
TRBD1	TRBJ1-3	.	16	TRBV6-5	TGTGCCAGCAGTTACTCCGTGGACAGGTTGGGAAACACCATATATTTT	CASSYSVDRLGNTIYF
TRBD1	TRBJ1-4	.	15	TRBV10-3	TGTGCCATCAGTGAGACCGACAGGGGTGATGAAAAACTGTTTTTT	CAISETDRGDEKLFF
.	TRBJ1-1	few	13	TRBV18	TGTGCCAGCTCACCACCCACTGGACAGCGAACTTTCTTT	CASSPPTGQRTFF
TRBD2	TRBJ2-7	once	16	TRBV11-2	TGTGCCAGCAGCTTTAAAGGACTAGCGGGGTTCTACGAGCAGTACTTC	CASSFKGLAGFYEQYF
.	TRBJ1-1	.	14	TRBV18	TGTGCCAGCTCACCATCGGCAGGGAACACTGAAGCTTTCTTT	CASSPSAGNTEAFF
.	TRBJ2-5	.	16	TRBV27	TGTGCCAGCAGCGCTACTCCTAGCGCGCTACAAGAGACCCAGTACTTC	CASSATPSALQETQYF
.	TRBJ2-2	.	15	TRBV5-8	TGTGCCAGCAGCTTGGACCGGGGGCCAAGCGGGGAGCTGTTTTTT	CASSLDRGPSGELFF
.	TRBJ2-3	.	15	TRBV5-1	TGCGCCAGCAGCTTGTCGGGGCTTGGTACAGATACGCAGTATTTT	CASSLSGLGTDTQYF
.	TRBJ1-1	.	16	TRBV18	TGTGCCAGCTCACCACTTCCCAGGGCAATGAACACTGAAGCTTTCTTT	CASSPLPRAMNTEAFF
.	TRBJ2-7	.	14	TRBV6-5	TGTGCCAGCAGTTACACGACAGGAGGGAACGAGCAGTACTTC	CASSYTTGGNEQYF
TRBD1	TRBJ2-1	.	15	TRBV18	TGTGCCAGCTCACCCTCCGGGACAGGGTGGAATGAGCAGTTCTTC	CASSPSGTGWNEQFF
.	TRBJ1-2	.	15	TRBV14	TGTGCCAGCAGCCAAGGTTTCAGGGCTAACTATGGCTACACCTTC	CASSQGFRANYGYTF
.	TRBJ1-1	.	14	TRBV25-1	TGTGCCAGCAGTGAACAGGGAAGGGCCACTGAAGCTTTCTTT	CASSEQGRATEAFF
.	TRBJ1-2	few	15	TRBV5-1	TGCGCCAGCAGCTTGGGGGCAGGGTCTCACTATGGCTACACCTTC	CASSLGAGSHYGYTF
.	TRBJ2-1	.	15	TRBV7-3	TGTGCCAGCAGCTTAATTCCCCGGGAACCCGATGAGCAGTTCTTC	CASSLIPREPDEQFF
TRBD2	TRBJ2-1	.	15	TRBV5-1	TGCGCCAGCAGCCCACTAGCGGGAGGGTACAATGAGCAGTTCTTC	CASSPLAGGYNEQFF
.	TRBJ2-5	once	15	TRBV11-2	TGTGCCAGCAGCCTCAGACAGGCGGGAATAGAGACCCAGTACTTC	CASSLRQAGIETQYF
.	TRBJ2-1	.	16	TRBV5-1	TGCGCCAGCAGCCCCGGACATGCCGCTTCCTACAATGAGCAGTTCTTC	CASSPGHAASYNEQFF
.	TRBJ2-1	.	13	TRBV7-7	TGTGCTAGCAGCTCCGGCGCCTACAATGAGCAGTTCTTC	CASSSGAYNEQFF
TRBD1	TRBJ2-7	.	14	TRBV5-1	TGCGCCAGCAGCTTCGGGACAGGGGCGTACGAGCAGTACTTC	CASSFGTGAYEQYF
TRBD1	TRBJ1-2	.	18	TRBV4-1	TGCGCCAGCAGCCAGCCGGGACAGGGCTCTTGGGGCAACTATGGCTACACCTTC	CASSQPGQGSWGNYGYTF
.	TRBJ2-7	.	15	TRBV6-5	TGTGCCACCACTCGAACCGGGACTTACTCCTACGAGCAGTACTTC	CATTRTGTYSYEQYF
.	TRBJ2-7	.	14	TRBV9	TGTGCCAGCAGCACAGAGGTATACTCCTACGAGCAGTACTTC	CASSTEVYSYEQYF
.	TRBJ1-2	.	11	TRBV28	TGTGCCAGCAGTTCAGGGGACGGCTACACCTTC	CASSSGDGYTF
.	TRBJ2-3	.	12	TRBV12-5	TGTGCTAGTGGTTCCCGGATGGATACGCAGTATTTT	CASGSRMDTQYF
.	TRBJ2-5	.	11	TRBV20-1	TGCAGTGCCCAAAAAACGGAGACCCAGTACTTC	CSAQKTETQYF
.	TRBJ1-1	.	14	TRBV7-9	TGTGCCAGCAGCTTTGGCAGGACGAACACTGAAGCTTTCTTT	CASSFGRTNTEAFF
TRBD1	TRBJ2-7	few	14	TRBV5-4	TGTGCCAGCAGCTTGGCGGGACAGGGCTACGAGCAGTACTTC	CASSLAGQGYEQYF
TRBD1	TRBJ2-1	.	14	TRBV6-6	TGTGCCAGCAGGATGACAGGGCCCTACAATGAGCAGTTCTTC	CASRMTGPYNEQFF
.	TRBJ1-5	.	16	TRBV4-2	TGTGCCAGCAGCCGCCCGCCCGGGGGTAGCAATCAGCCCCAGCATTTT	CASSRPPGGSNQPQHF
.	TRBJ1-1	.	15	TRBV5-1	TGCGCCAGCAGCTGGAACAGGGCAGGAAGCACTGAAGCTTTCTTT	CASSWNRAGSTEAFF
.	TRBJ1-1	few	12	TRBV15	TGTGCCACCAGCAGTCGGGATACTGAAGCTTTCTTT	CATSSRDTEAFF
TRBD1	TRBJ2-5	.	13	TRBV6-1	TGTGCCAGCAGTGTGGGACAGGAAGAGACCCAGTACTTC	CASSVGQEETQYF
.	TRBJ2-6	.	18	TRBV23-1	TGCGCCAGCAGTCAATCCTGCGAGACCCCAAATGGGGCCAACGTCCTGACTTTC	CASSQSCETPNGANVLTF
.	TRBJ1-1	.	13	TRBV15	TGTGCCACCAGCCTACTTAGGGGCACTGAAGCTTTCTTT	CATSLLRGTEAFF
.	TRBJ2-7	once	14	TRBV5-1	TGCGCCAGCAGCTTGGCTTCTTCTTCGGTCGAGCAGTACTTC	CASSLASSSVEQYF
TRBD1	TRBJ2-7	once	14	TRBV5-4	TGTGCCAGCAGCTTGGGACAGGGGGCGTGGGAGCAGTACTTC	CASSLGQGAWEQYF
.	TRBJ2-3	once	13	TRBV7-6	TGTGCCAGCAGCTCCTCTTATGGGGATACGCAGTATTTT	CASSSSYGDTQYF
.	TRBJ1-3	.	16	TRBV4-2	TGTGCCAGCAGCCAAGACAGTTACAGCTCTGGAAACACCATATATTTT	CASSQDSYSSGNTIYF
.	TRBJ1-2	.	13	TRBV7-8	TGTGCCAGCAGCCGGAACGGGGGGGATGGCTACACCTTC	CASSRNGGDGYTF
.	TRBJ2-2	.	16	TRBV6-6	TGTGCCAGCAGTTACTTTCGGCAGGGAAACACCGGGGAGCTGTTTTTT	CASSYFRQGNTGELFF
TRBD1	TRBJ2-6	.	17	TRBV9	TGTGCCAGCAGCCCGGTAACAGGGGGCGCTGGGGCCAACGTCCTGACTTTC	CASSPVTGGAGANVLTF
TRBD1	TRBJ1-1	.	13	TRBV19	TGTGCCACCCGGGGGACAGGGCGATCGGGAGCTTTCTTT	CATRGTGRSGAFF
.	TRBJ1-6	.	15	TRBV7-9	TGTGCCAGCAGCTTATCCGCTGGTGGGGATTCACCCCTCCACTTT	CASSLSAGGDSPLHF
TRBD1	TRBJ1-4	.	18	TRBV5-1	TGCGCCAGCAGCTCGGTTCGGGACAGGGGGCCTGTCGGTGAAAAACTGTTTTTT	CASSSVRDRGPVGEKLFF
.	TRBJ2-7	.	14	TRBV7-2	TGTGCCAGCAGCCCCGGACTAACCAGCTACGAGCAGTACTTC	CASSPGLTSYEQYF
TRBD1	TRBJ1-4	.	15	TRBV9	TGTGCCAGCAGCGCCGCAGGGGGGACTAATGAAAAACTGTTTTTT	CASSAAGGTNEKLFF
TRBD1	TRBJ1-1	.	16	TRBV5-1	TGCGCCAGCAGCGCGGTACCTACAGGGGTGAACACTGAAGCTTTCTTT	CASSAVPTGVNTEAFF
.	TRBJ1-2	.	15	TRBV27	TGTGCCAGCAGTTCACTGACAGCTGCCCCCTATGGCTACACCTTC	CASSSLTAAPYGYTF
.	TRBJ2-7	.	14	TRBV11-3	TGTGCCAGCAGCCCAACACGTTTTGGGGGAGAGCAGTACTTC	CASSPTRFGGEQYF